This passage covers 19 T cell receptor beta chains from one sample sequenced in a study of blood T cell repertoires in COVID-19. Sequencing used immunoSEQ multiplex PCR; TCRdb keeps in-frame clones, though not all of them. The sample has some 250,000 clones, about 73% seen once. Sequenced material: peripheral blood. Receptors originate from a woman older than 75 with acute or convalescent COVID-19.

This chain uses TRBV28 with TRBJ1-5, with 8 bases identical to TRBD1. There are 15 residues in the CDR3. J gave up 7 bases and V 6 bases, and 11 bases lay outside the gene matches. Germline lookup yields CDR1 MDHEN and CDR2 SYDVKM. The CDR3 DNA reads as TGTGCCAGCAGGACAGGGGCCATCTCGATCCAGCCCCAGCATTTT. Protein product: CASRTGAISIQPQHF.

The gene calls are TRBV5-5 and TRBJ1-2; perhaps TRBD1 as D (6 bases). The CDR3 sequence is 13 residues long. V shed 4 bases and J shed 8 bases, with 15 bases lying between them. Germline V lookup: CDR1 SGHKS, CDR2 YYEKEE (reference sequence). Written as DNA, the CDR3 is TGTGCCAGCAGCCTAGGGACATTGGGGGGCTACACCTTC. Its translation: CASSLGTLGGYTF.

V is TRBV5-1 and J is TRBJ1-1; D perhaps matches TRBD1 (6 bases). The V gene's germline CDR1 is SGHRS and CDR2 YFSETQ. The CDR3 runs to 15 residues. V lost 0 bases to trimming and J lost 4 bases, with 13 bases between them. CDR3 sequence reads: CASSLVLGGTTEAFF. DNA for the CDR3: TGCGCCAGCAGCTTGGTTCTAGGGGGAACCACTGAAGCTTTCTTT.

The V call is TRBV6-5, the J call TRBJ2-7; tentative D call: TRBD1 (5 bases). V dropped 8 bases and J dropped 4 bases, with 15 bases sitting between them. This CDR3 is built from 13 residues. From germline, CDR1 is MNHEY and CDR2 SVGAGI. In DNA form, the CDR3 reads TGTGCCAGCCGCTCCCTGGGGCTATACGAGCAGTACTTC. It yields the protein CASRSLGLYEQYF.

This clone has ten or more counts. The chain uses TRBV6-5 and TRBJ1-2, with TRBD1 matching over 8 bases. Per germline, CDR1 MNHEY and CDR2 SVGAGI. Losses at the gene ends were 5 bases for V and 3 bases for J; bases not matched to a gene: 5. The CDR3 spans 14 residues. The CDR3 DNA reads as TGTGCCAGCAGTAGGACGGGACAGGACTATGGCTACACCTTC. Its protein product is CASSRTGQDYGYTF.

V usage is TRBV18 and J usage is TRBJ2-1; a weak D match, TRBD2 (5 bases). The germline CDR1 and CDR2 sequences are KGHSH and LQKENI. The V and J ends lost 0 bases and 9 bases respectively, with 6 bases between them. This CDR3 is built from 12 residues. The CDR3 coding sequence is TGTGCCAGCTCACCACCGGGAGTTGAGCAGTTCTTC. The encoded protein is CASSPPGVEQFF.

This clone has just a few counts. The V call is TRBV9, the J call TRBJ2-5; TRBD2 is a possible D gene (5 bases). CDR1 and CDR2 from the germline V gene are SGDLS and YYNGEE. The CDR3 runs 15 residues. Trimming took off 0 bases at V and 0 bases at J, with 9 bases between the two ends. CDR3 region: CASSVGENDQETQYF. The DNA for the CDR3 is TGTGCCAGCAGCGTAGGGGAGAACGACCAAGAGACCCAGTACTTC.

The rearrangement uses TRBV27 and TRBJ1-3, with D perhaps TRBD1 (5 bases). The V gene lost 3 bases and the J gene lost 8 bases, with 14 bases spanning the gap. Germline assignment: CDR1 MNHEY and CDR2 SMNVEV (reference sequence). The CDR3 is 14 residues long. CDR3 residues: CASSFSGGRDTIYF. CDR3 bases: TGTGCCAGCAGTTTTTCGGGGGGACGGGACACCATATATTTT.

This clone was counted once. The J gene is TRBJ1-2, the V gene TRBV10-1; the match to TRBD1 covers 7 bases. The junction had 21 bases not matched to a gene; V was cut back by 4 bases and J by 7 bases. The CDR3 runs 18 residues. CDR1 and CDR2 from the germline V gene are WNHNN and SYGVQD (reference sequence). Here the CDR3 DNA reads TGCGCCAGCAGTGGGAGGGGACAGAGACTAAGGGAGGATAGTGGCTACACCTTC. It encodes CASSGRGQRLREDSGYTF.

The chain combines TRBV7-2 with TRBJ1-2; unclear D gene. The CDR3 contains 11 residues. V was trimmed by 0 bases and J by 13 bases, leaving 9 bases between them. Germline V gene data show CDR1 as SGHTA and CDR2 as FQGNSA. The CDR3 sequence is CASSLAGGPTF. CDR3 DNA sequence: TGTGCCAGCAGCTTAGCCGGCGGCCCCACCTTC.

This chain uses TRBV5-5 with TRBJ1-4; D is perhaps TRBD1 (5 bases). CDR1 SGHKS and CDR2 YYEKEE come from the germline V gene (reference sequence). This CDR3 has 13 amino acids. Deletions cut 7 bases from V and 5 bases from J, with 12 bases between. CDR3 in amino acids: CASRTGYNEKLFF. CDR3 DNA: TGTGCCAGCCGCACAGGTTACAATGAAAAACTGTTTTTT.

The genes are TRBV2 and TRBJ1-5; 8 nucleotides line up with TRBD1. Germline values: CDR1 SNHLY, CDR2 FYNNEI. With 4 bases clipped from V and 2 bases from J, the junction kept 4 bases outside the gene matches. CDR3 length equals 15 residues. This chain's CDR3 is CASSAETGGNQPQHF. CDR3 DNA sequence: TGTGCCAGCAGTGCTGAGACAGGGGGCAATCAGCCCCAGCATTTT. Based on the CDR3 plus reference TRBV2 and TRBJ1-5, the full variable domain is EPEVTQTPSHQVTQMGQEVILRCVPISNHLYFYWYRQILGQKVEFLVSFYNNEISEKSEIFDDQFSVERPDGSNFTLKIRSTKLEDSAMYFCASSAETGGNQPQHFGDGTRLSIL.

This clone appeared once. V usage is TRBV6-5 and J usage is TRBJ2-7; TRBD2 might be the D (5 bases). CDR1 is MNHEY, CDR2 SVGAGI, per germline. The V end lost 7 bases, the J end lost 6 bases, and 16 bases lay between the germline ends. This CDR3 spans 13 amino acids. CDR3 amino acids: CASMEDPVSEQYF. CDR3 nucleotides: TGTGCCAGCATGGAGGACCCCGTCTCCGAGCAGTACTTC.

The rearrangement uses TRBV19 and TRBJ2-3, with a weak D call TRBD1 (6 bases). The CDR3 consists of 17 residues. Germline-derived CDR1 and CDR2 are LNHDA and SQIVND (reference sequence). V lost 2 bases to trimming and J lost 2 bases, with 17 bases between them. For the CDR3, the DNA is TGTGCCAGTAGTATATCCGGTCCATTGGGGGCCACAGATACGCAGTATTTT. This translates into CASSISGPLGATDTQYF.

V is TRBV5-1 and J is TRBJ1-2; TRBD1 aligns across 8 bases. This CDR3 contains 14 residues. After removal of 4 bases from V and 3 bases from J, the junction contained 5 bases not matched to a gene. Germline V gene lookup returns CDR1 SGHRS and CDR2 YFSETQ. In DNA form, the CDR3 reads TGCGCCAGCAGCGACGGACAGGGAGACTATGGCTACACCTTC. It translates to CASSDGQGDYGYTF.

DNA for the CDR3: TGTGCCACCAGCTCACCGGGCAGGAGGGGAGAGGGGCAGTATTTT. Protein sequence: CATSSPGRRGEGQYF. The chain combines TRBV24-1 with TRBJ2-3, with a possible D match to TRBD2 (6 bases). Trimming removed 7 bases at V and 11 bases at J, with 24 bases between. Germline assignment: CDR1 KGHDR and CDR2 SFDVKD. The CDR3 is made up of 15 amino acids.

The CDR3 here is CASSEAGATDTQYF. The CDR3 bases are TGTGCCAGCAGTGAAGCTGGGGCCACAGATACGCAGTATTTT. V and J are TRBV6-1 and TRBJ2-3; the D gene is possibly TRBD1 (5 bases). Trimming shortened V by 0 bases and J by 2 bases, and 6 bases separated the two germline ends. The germline gives CDR1 MNHNS, CDR2 SASEGT. The CDR3 spans 14 residues.

The chain employs TRBV6-5 and TRBJ2-3; TRBD1 might be the D (6 bases). The CDR3 loop spans 16 amino acids. Deletions cut 4 bases from V and 0 bases from J, with 14 bases between. Germline V CDR1 and CDR2: MNHEY, SVGAGI. The CDR3 is CASSFRQELSTDTQYF. Written as DNA, the CDR3 is TGTGCCAGCAGTTTCCGACAGGAACTTAGCACAGATACGCAGTATTTT.

The sample holds a few counts of this clone. This rearrangement joins TRBV10-1 to TRBJ2-7; 10 bases agree with TRBD2. The CDR3 runs 15 residues. From germline, CDR1 is WNHNN and CDR2 SYGVQD (reference sequence). V shed 3 bases, J shed 4 bases, and the junction held 6 bases outside the gene matches. The CDR3, as DNA: TGCGCCAGCAGTGATCGTCTAGCGGGAGCTTACGAGCAGTACTTC. As protein: CASSDRLAGAYEQYF.